These 18 T cell receptor beta chains came from one sample sequenced in a study of CXCR3-negative and CXCR3-positive naive CD8 T cells. General observations from the study: Naive CXCR3-positive cells had TRB CDR3s more hydrophobic than those of CXCR3-negative naive cells.

Libraries were UMI-labeled 5' RACE TRB cDNA. No DNA is given; TCRdb re-called the 5' RACE reads and lists each CDR3 protein once. The listing records under 150,000 distinct CDR3 sequences. No antigen has been assigned to these receptors. The sequenced material came from naive CXCR3+ CD8+ T cells from blood. The subset was: CD45RO-CCR7+CD27+CD95- naive CD8+ T cells expressing CXCR3 (TNR3+). The source is a human donor in good health. Some clones in this sample may be carry-over from other donors' samples.

The V and J genes are TRBV28 and TRBJ2-1; the D call of TRBD1 rests on TCRdb alone, since no DNA is present to check it. The CDR3 loop spans 15 amino acids. Germline CDR1 and CDR2: MDHEN and SYDVKM. The CDR3 loop reads CASRERDRGDNEQFF.

The chain uses TRBV27 and TRBJ2-7. Germline loops: CDR1 MNHEY, CDR2 SMNVEV (reference sequence). The CDR3 is 14 residues long. The CDR3 region is CASSLSGSAYEQYF.

The chain couples TRBV9 to TRBJ1-4. The CDR3 sequence is 15 residues long. CDR1 and CDR2 from the germline V gene are SGDLS and YYNGEE. The CDR3 is CASSGTPGLDEKLFF. Drawing the rest from reference TRBV9 and TRBJ1-4, the complete variable domain is DSGVTQTPKHLITATGQRVTLRCSPRSGDLSVYWYQQSLDQGLQFLIQYYNGEERAKGNILERFSAQQFPDLHSELNLSSLELGDSALYFCASSGTPGLDEKLFFGSGTQLSVL.

The chain is built from TRBV5-1 and TRBJ2-3; TCRdb names TRBD1, which stays unverified in the absence of DNA. Germline lookup yields CDR1 SGHRS and CDR2 YFSETQ. This CDR3 has 11 amino acids. CDR3 loop: CASRGADTQYF.

This chain links TRBV7-9 with TRBJ2-7; TCRdb selects TRBD1, and the lack of DNA leaves this call unchecked. This CDR3 region has 15 residues. In germline, CDR1 is SEHNR, CDR2 FQNEAQ (reference sequence). The CDR3 spells CASSLDGQGSYEQYF.

V gene TRBV7-6 combines with J gene TRBJ1-3; the TCRdb D gene call, TRBD1, has no DNA to confirm it. This CDR3 comprises 20 residues. Per the germline V gene, CDR1 is SGHVS and CDR2 is FNYEAQ. This chain's CDR3 is CASSLPPAVGKLPSGNTIYF.

The CDR3 loop reads CSARVGTEQFF. The chain links TRBV20-1 to TRBJ2-1; TCRdb's D call of TRBD1 is untestable without DNA. There are 11 residues in the CDR3. The V gene's germline CDR1 is DFQATT and CDR2 SNEGSKA (reference sequence).

This chain connects TRBV7-2 to TRBJ2-1; the D call of TRBD2 rests on TCRdb alone, since no DNA is present to check it. CDR3 length equals 15 residues. Germline CDR1 and CDR2: SGHTA and FQGNSA. The CDR3 here is CASSFFGMAYNEQFF.

J is TRBJ2-3 and V is TRBV29-1; TCRdb's D call, TRBD1, is unchecked because there is no DNA. Germline CDR1 and CDR2: SQVTM and ANQGSEA. CDR3 length: 11 amino acids. The CDR3 protein is CSVEGGDTQYF.

The chain is built from TRBV6-5 and TRBJ2-3; the D call of TRBD1 rests on TCRdb alone, since no DNA is present to check it. The CDR3 contains 18 residues. Germline V lookup: CDR1 MNHEY, CDR2 SVGAGI. The CDR3 is CASSLVKGVGIRTDTQYF.

The chain uses TRBV20-1 and TRBJ2-2; the TCRdb D gene call, TRBD1, has no DNA to confirm it. Germline CDR1 reads DFQATT; CDR2 reads SNEGSKA (reference sequence). There are 12 residues in the CDR3. CDR3 loop: CSAVRVSGELFF.

The chain combines TRBV4-1 with TRBJ2-7; TCRdb's D call of TRBD2 is untestable without DNA. CDR3 length: 19 amino acids. CDR1 is MGHRA and CDR2 is YSYEKL in the germline V gene. The CDR3 sequence: CASSHPEWGTSGPSYEQYF.

The chain recombines TRBV7-2 with TRBJ2-3; the TCRdb call, TRBD2, lacks DNA for checking. From germline, CDR1 is SGHTA and CDR2 FQGNSA. CDR3 length equals 18 residues. The CDR3 protein is CASSLAGASGDFTDTQYF.

The chain combines TRBV5-1 with TRBJ2-2; the TCRdb call, TRBD2, lacks DNA for checking. CDR3 length: 15 residues. Germline loops: CDR1 SGHRS, CDR2 YFSETQ. The CDR3 loop reads CASSFQGGETGELFF.

The gene calls are TRBV2 and TRBJ2-3. Germline V gives CDR1 SNHLY, CDR2 FYNNEI. The CDR3 sequence is 12 residues long. This chain's CDR3 is CASRHPTDTQYF.

The chain employs TRBV6-5 and TRBJ1-1; TCRdb gives TRBD1 as the D gene, but with no DNA this cannot be confirmed. The CDR3 is 12 residues long. Germline-derived CDR1 and CDR2 are MNHEY and SVGAGI. The CDR3 sequence is CASSTGPGEAFF.

The chain recombines TRBV4-1 with TRBJ2-7; TCRdb outputs TRBD1, but without DNA this stays unchecked. CDR3 length equals 15 residues. Germline V gives CDR1 MGHRA, CDR2 YSYEKL. CDR3: CASSQAQGGTYEQYF.

V gene TRBV6-4 combines with J gene TRBJ2-1; checking the TCRdb D call of TRBD2 is not possible without DNA. Germline V CDR1 and CDR2: MRHNA, SNTAGT. CDR3 length equals 15 residues. The CDR3 spells CASSDGGGLVSEQFF.